These 8 T cell receptor beta chains were all obtained from the same sample, sequenced in a study of T cells after yellow fever vaccination. In TCRdb, the 5' RACE reads were re-called with MiXCR into one record per CDR3 protein. Seen here are a few hundred thousand distinct CDR3 sequences, less than 20% observed once, and the top ten hold roughly an eighth. The input for sequencing was PBMCs, taken 15 days after the yellow fever booster vaccination. Receptor source: a man aged 25 to 45 who received the YFV17D yellow fever vaccine.

This sequence joins TRBV20-1 and TRBJ1-2; 7 bases line up with TRBD1. The CDR3 runs 11 residues. V was clipped by 6 bases and J by 5 bases; unmatched bases: 3. CDR1 is DFQATT, CDR2 SNEGSKA, per germline (reference sequence). In DNA, the CDR3 is TGCAGTGCCAACAGGGGTTATGGCTACACCTTC. This gives the protein CSANRGYGYTF.

The rearrangement joins TRBV6-2 or TRBV6-3 to TRBJ2-4; possible D gene TRBD1, 6 bases. Germline CDR1 reads MNHEY; CDR2 reads SVGEGT. V lost 7 bases and J 0 bases, leaving 19 bases between the germline ends. This CDR3 is built from 17 residues. This CDR3 reads CASISSTGSLAKNIQYF. CDR3 in DNA: TGTGCCAGCATAAGTTCGACAGGAAGTCTAGCCAAAAACATTCAGTACTTC.

The V and J genes are TRBV20-1 and TRBJ2-1; 11 bases align to TRBD2. Trimming cost V 0 bases and J 12 bases; bases outside gene matches: 10. This CDR3 has 15 amino acids. From germline, CDR1 is DFQATT and CDR2 SNEGSKA (reference sequence). Written as DNA, the CDR3 is TGCAGTGCTAGAGATGGGACTAGCGGTCCGGTAGTGCAGTTCTTC. It codes for CSARDGTSGPVVQFF.

CDR3 in amino acids: CASSQDFGADTQYF. In DNA form, the CDR3 reads TGTGCCAGCAGCCAAGATTTCGGTGCAGATACGCAGTATTTT. V and J are TRBV4-2 and TRBJ2-3; no reliable D call. Trimming took 0 bases from V and 4 from J, leaving 8 bases between them. This CDR3 comprises 14 residues. Germline V gene data show CDR1 as LGHNA and CDR2 as YNFKEQ.

This clonotype was seen a few times. The chain couples TRBV5-1 to TRBJ2-7; 10 bases fit TRBD2. Germline V CDR1 and CDR2: SGHRS, YFSETQ. The CDR3 length is 14 residues. Trimming took 4 bases from V and 5 from J; bases not matched to a gene: 6. The CDR3 bases are TGCGCCAGCAGCCCAAGCGGGGGGGATAACGAGCAGTACTTC. Its translation is CASSPSGGDNEQYF.

The chain combines TRBV6-2 or TRBV6-3 with TRBJ2-3, with 10 bases that match TRBD2. Germline loops: CDR1 MNHEY, CDR2 SVGEGT. Trimming cost V 9 bases and J 1 base; bases outside gene matches: 4. The CDR3 has 14 residues. CDR3 coding DNA: TGTGCCAGTACCGGGACTAGCGGCACAGATACGCAGTATTTT. The encoded protein is CASTGTSGTDTQYF.

This clonotype was detected only a few times. V and J are TRBV20-1 and TRBJ2-7; the D is unclear. This CDR3 is built from 13 residues. From germline, CDR1 is DFQATT and CDR2 SNEGSKA (reference sequence). V was trimmed by 2 bases and J by 4 bases, leaving 12 bases between them. CDR3 sequence reads: CSARRPAYYEQYF. The CDR3 DNA reads TGCAGTGCTAGACGGCCAGCTTATTACGAGCAGTACTTC.

This clonotype has only a few counts. A much bigger clone sits one base away, suggesting this may be a read error. The chain carries TRBV20-1 and TRBJ2-7, with D uncertain. This CDR3 is built from 11 residues. Trimming shortened V by 2 bases and J by 2 bases, and 4 bases separated the two germline ends. Germline values: CDR1 DFQATT, CDR2 SNEGSKA (reference sequence). The DNA of the CDR3 is TGCAGTGCTAGATCCGCCTACGAGCAGTACTTC. This codes for CSARSAYEQYF.